The 13 T cell receptor beta chains presented below share a single source sample, sequenced in a study of cytomegalovirus exposure and HLA in healthy donors (dated by TCRdb to 2015 to 2018). The library relied on the immunoSEQ multiplex PCR assay. The multiplex PCR relied on a mix of 60 forward primers for TCR Vbeta segments and 13 reverse primers for TCR Jbeta segments. TCRdb obtained this table from immuneACCESS and retained in-frame rearrangements with V and J assigned. These tables miss some clones; where compared with another copy, unresolved V genes account for less than half of the shortfall, and the remainder is unexplained. This sample is represented by 95,000 to 100,000 clones; around 82% of them were singletons. Approximately 3.5% of the sample goes to the ten largest clones. Specimen: PBMCs. These receptors were obtained from a man in his forties in good health and CMV-seronegative.

This chain connects TRBV6-5 to TRBJ2-1; 8 bases are a match to TRBD1. From germline, CDR1 is MNHEY and CDR2 SVGAGI. There are 15 residues in the CDR3. V was pared by 5 bases and J by 11 bases, with 14 bases of the junction left unmatched. The CDR3: CASSQDRGSSGKQFF. The CDR3 region has the DNA TGTGCCAGCAGTCAAGACAGGGGAAGTAGTGGAAAGCAGTTCTTC.

This chain uses TRBV6-4 with TRBJ1-1; 8 bases fit TRBD1. Germline V lookup: CDR1 MRHNA, CDR2 SNTAGT. The CDR3 length is 15 residues. V gave up 6 bases and J gave up 3 bases; unmatched junction bases: 9. CDR3 residues: CASRADRGRDTEAFF. As DNA, the CDR3 is TGTGCCAGCAGGGCTGACAGGGGTAGGGACACTGAAGCTTTCTTT.

V usage is TRBV10-2 and J usage is TRBJ1-2; TRBD1 matches 7 bases. This CDR3 has 15 residues. The germline CDR1 and CDR2 sequences are WSHSY and SAAADI. V was pared by 4 bases and J by 1 base, with 6 bases of the junction left unmatched. The CDR3 is CASSALDRRNYGYTF. Written as DNA, the CDR3 is TGCGCCAGCAGTGCATTGGACAGGCGTAACTATGGCTACACCTTC.

The chain links TRBV6-1 to TRBJ1-2; tentatively, D is TRBD1 (6 bases). The CDR3 extends over 13 amino acids. Trimming left V 4 bases short and J 2 bases short, with 8 bases between. Germline loops: CDR1 MNHNS, CDR2 SASEGT. The CDR3 DNA sequence: TGTGCCAGCAGTGCCGGACAGAACTATGGCTACACCTTC. This translates into CASSAGQNYGYTF.

V gene TRBV5-4 combines with J gene TRBJ2-1; TRBD2 aligns across 7 bases. Per germline, CDR1 SGHNT and CDR2 YYREEE (reference sequence). The CDR3 consists of 16 residues. V dropped 0 bases and J dropped 9; count of bases not matched to a gene: 12. CDR3 loop: CASSLAPSARTSEQFF. As DNA, the CDR3 is TGTGCCAGCAGCTTGGCACCTAGCGCGCGGACTAGTGAGCAGTTCTTC.

This chain links TRBV2 with TRBJ1-1; 7 bases align to TRBD1. Germline V gene lookup returns CDR1 SNHLY and CDR2 FYNNEI. V lost 5 bases, J lost 2 bases, and 5 bases stayed unmatched. This CDR3 spans 14 amino acids. CDR3 nucleotides: TGTGCCAGCAGTCCGACAGGGTCTAACACTGAAGCTTTCTTT. It is translated as CASSPTGSNTEAFF.

The V gene is TRBV7-8, the J gene TRBJ2-5; TRBD2 aligns across 11 bases. V lost 1 base and J lost 5; bases outside the gene matches: 12. The CDR3 has 18 amino acids. Germline V gene data show CDR1 as SGHVS and CDR2 as FQNEAQ. The CDR3 loop is CASSLDLAGGTKGETQYF. For the CDR3, the DNA is TGTGCCAGCAGCTTAGACCTAGCGGGGGGCACCAAGGGGGAGACCCAGTACTTC.

As to this clone: At the DNA level, this CDR3 is encoded by other sequences in the same sample as well. The chain links TRBV18 to TRBJ1-1, with TRBD1 matching over 10 bases. J gave up 4 bases and V 1 base, and 3 bases lay outside the gene matches. This CDR3 has 15 residues. Germline CDR1 reads KGHSH; CDR2 reads LQKENI. CDR3 sequence reads: CASSPLGQGVTEAFF. The CDR3 DNA is TGTGCCAGCTCACCACTTGGACAGGGGGTCACTGAAGCTTTCTTT.

V usage is TRBV7-9 and J usage is TRBJ1-4; D call uncertain. V was cut by 1 base and J by 5 bases, with 11 bases left in between. CDR3 length equals 15 residues. Germline loops: CDR1 SEHNR, CDR2 FQNEAQ (reference sequence). DNA of the CDR3: TGTGCCAGCAGCTTAGTTCTGGAGTTAAATGAAAAACTGTTTTTT. It encodes CASSLVLELNEKLFF.

The rearrangement uses TRBV2 and TRBJ1-1; D is perhaps TRBD1 (5 bases). This CDR3 is built from 14 residues. Germline CDR1 SNHLY, CDR2 FYNNEI. V was clipped by 3 bases and J by 4 bases, with 12 bases between them. As DNA, the CDR3 is TGTGCCAGCAGTGACCAGGGCTTAGGCACTGAAGCTTTCTTT. This encodes CASSDQGLGTEAFF.

The rearrangement uses TRBV6-5 and TRBJ1-4; 9 positions agree with TRBD1. V lost 7 bases, J lost 4 bases, and 4 bases stayed unmatched. This CDR3 has 14 amino acids. The germline gives CDR1 MNHEY, CDR2 SVGAGI. CDR3 sequence reads: CASTQGANNEKLFF. CDR3 nucleotide sequence: TGTGCCAGCACACAGGGGGCGAATAATGAAAAACTGTTTTTT.

The gene calls are TRBV15 and TRBJ1-1, with a weak D call TRBD1 (6 bases). V lost 1 base to trimming and J lost 3 bases, with 12 bases between them. The V gene's germline CDR1 is LNHNV and CDR2 YYDKDF (reference sequence). The CDR3 runs to 15 residues. CDR3 residues: CATSRAMDSYTEAFF. CDR3 DNA sequence: TGTGCCACCAGCAGAGCTATGGACAGCTACACTGAAGCTTTCTTT.

The chain has TRBV5-6 and TRBJ2-5; a weak D match, TRBD1 (5 bases). The J call is doubtful: the DNA matches TRBJ2-7 better. The CDR3 contains 15 residues. Germline V gene sequence: CDR1 SGHDT, CDR2 YYEEEE. As DNA, the CDR3 is TGTGCCAGCAGCTTGGAGGTTAAGGGGAAGAACGAGCAGTACTTC. Amino acids: CASSLEVKGKNEQYF.